This TCR beta chain was identified during a study of blood T cells in healthy people across ages. Overall study context: Per two T cells, template switching captured roughly one barcoded beta molecule. Study conclusions and caveats: As age increased, TCR beta diversity per million T cells fell in a roughly linear fashion. There were more naive CD4+ cells and higher diversity in long-lived donors than in aged donors.

The CDR3 consists of 15 residues. With V trimmed by 6 bases and J by 3 bases, 7 bases remained unmatched. The germline V gene encodes CDR1 SGHTA and CDR2 FQGNSA. Together with a sample-barcoded 5' primer, a J-beta primer mix was included in a second PCR lasting about 7 to 11 cycles. Each sample yielded at least 3 million CDR3-containing paired-end reads. TCRdb re-called the 5' RACE reads through MiXCR, storing one row per CDR3 protein. The sample holds around 1,800,000 distinct CDR3 sequences, 39% seen once. A word on this clonotype: The antigen is unknown.

This clonotype originated in a human donor in good health. The chain has TRBV7-2 and TRBJ2-3; 9 bases match TRBD1. Sequencing input: blood. This chain's CDR3 is CASRLDRGETDTQYF. CDR3 bases: TGTGCCAGCAGGCTAGACAGGGGGGAGACAGATACGCAGTATTTT.